The sequence of this T cell receptor (beta chain) was determined in a study of blood T cell repertoires in COVID-19. Measured with immunoSEQ multiplex PCR; TCRdb has only the in-frame clones, and not every one. Of about 270,000 clones listed, 80% to 95% are singletons. The V gene end was trimmed by 11 bases and the J gene end by 6 bases; junction bases not matched to a gene: 6. CDR3 length equals 12 residues. A few counts support this clone. The sample taken for sequencing was PBMCs or T cells enriched from blood (not recorded which). This sequence joins TRBV12-3 or TRBV12-4 and TRBJ1-2; 10 positions match TRBD1. This TCR came from a man between 40 and 49 years old who had been exposed to COVID-19. Here the CDR3 reads CAGRQGANGYTF. In DNA, the CDR3 is TGTGCCGGGAGACAGGGGGCGAATGGCTACACCTTC.